In this sample, the clone carrying this T cell receptor (beta chain) turned up many times. Antigen: not known. This sample is part of a study of CD8 T cells in ankylosing spondylitis. TCRdb used MiXCR to reprocess the 5' RACE reads, holding one entry per CDR3 protein. This table holds approximately 42,000 distinct CDR3 sequences, about 4.2% found once. Notes on the study in general: Typical of ankylosing spondylitis blood, it appeared, was a TCR beta motif of under 10 highly homologous variants. Significantly higher representation of disease-linked clones was reported for matched ankylosing spondylitis synovial fluid.

Germline CDR1 and CDR2: SGDLS and YYNGEE. The CDR3 totals 16 residues. V lost 0 bases, J lost 7 bases, and 3 bases stayed unmatched. Sequenced: blood, either unsorted or a sorted T cell fraction (not recorded which). The receptor's source is a female donor with ankylosing spondylitis or in good health (not recorded which). This chain uses TRBV9 with TRBJ2-3; TRBD2 matches at 15 bases. Here the CDR3 DNA reads TGTGCCAGCAGCGTAGACGGGACTAGCGGGGGGCATACGCAGTATTTT. Translated, it gives CASSVDGTSGGHTQYF.